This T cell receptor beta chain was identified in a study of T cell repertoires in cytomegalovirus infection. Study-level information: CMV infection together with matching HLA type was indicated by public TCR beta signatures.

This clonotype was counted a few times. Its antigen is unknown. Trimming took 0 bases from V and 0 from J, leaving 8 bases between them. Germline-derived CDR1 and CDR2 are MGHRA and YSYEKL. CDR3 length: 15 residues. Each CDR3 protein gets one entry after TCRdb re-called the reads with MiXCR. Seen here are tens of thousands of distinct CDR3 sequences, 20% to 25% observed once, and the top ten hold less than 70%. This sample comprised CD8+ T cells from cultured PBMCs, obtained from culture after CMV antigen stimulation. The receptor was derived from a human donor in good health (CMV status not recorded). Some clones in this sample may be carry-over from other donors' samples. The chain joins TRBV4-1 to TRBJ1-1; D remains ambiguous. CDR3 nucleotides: TGCGCCAGCAGCCAAGATGACCAGGTGAACACTGAAGCTTTCTTT. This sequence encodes CASSQDDQVNTEAFF.